The 31 T cell receptor beta chains below were found in one sample sequenced in a study of yellow fever vaccine responses in identical twins. TCRdb redid the calling of the RT-PCR reads with MiXCR, one entry per CDR3 protein. Here the sample spans approximately 13,000 distinct CDR3 sequences, about 83% being singletons. This specimen consisted of T cells from blood (PBMCs), unsorted or a sorted subset (not recorded which), obtained before or after yellow fever vaccination (not recorded which). These receptors were obtained from a woman aged 18-35 years who received the yellow fever vaccine.

The sample holds one count of this clonotype. The chain couples TRBV10-3 to TRBJ2-1; D gene uncertain. Trimming left V 0 bases short and J 5 bases short, with 5 bases between. In germline, CDR1 is ENHRY, CDR2 SYGVKD. The CDR3 extends over 13 amino acids. The DNA of the CDR3 is TGTGCCATCAGTGAGTCTTTAGACAATGAGCAGTTCTTC. Its translation: CAISESLDNEQFF.

The chain uses TRBV29-1 and TRBJ2-1; 7 nucleotides line up with TRBD1. Per germline, CDR1 SQVTM and CDR2 ANQGSEA. Trimming took 4 bases from V and 9 from J; bases not matched to a gene: 12. This CDR3 comprises 14 residues. CDR3: CSVGAGGTVGEQFF. In nucleotides, the CDR3 is TGCAGCGTTGGGGCAGGGGGAACGGTTGGTGAGCAGTTCTTC.

The chain employs TRBV29-1 and TRBJ2-3; D not resolved. Per the germline V gene, CDR1 is SQVTM and CDR2 is ANQGSEA. Trimming removed 1 base from V and 2 bases from J, with 10 bases in between. The CDR3 totals 14 residues. The DNA of the CDR3 is TGCAGCGTTGAAGTATCCGCGCTCACAGATACGCAGTATTTT. Translated: CSVEVSALTDTQYF.

V gene TRBV11-3 combines with J gene TRBJ2-1; TRBD2 agrees at 11 bases. V was pared by 5 bases and J by 6 bases, with 6 bases of the junction left unmatched. The CDR3 contains 15 residues. Germline values: CDR1 SGHNT, CDR2 YENEEA. Here the CDR3 reads CASSLGTSGPNEQFF. The CDR3 DNA sequence: TGTGCCAGCAGCCTAGGGACTAGCGGCCCCAATGAGCAGTTCTTC.

The chain carries TRBV19 and TRBJ2-4; D possibly corresponds to TRBD2 (5 bases). V was shortened by 4 bases and J by 9 bases, with 16 bases between the two germline ends. CDR1 is LNHDA, CDR2 SQIVND, per germline (reference sequence). This CDR3 spans 14 amino acids. The CDR3 is CASSTWEMVGIQYF. CDR3 coding DNA: TGTGCCAGTAGTACGTGGGAGATGGTTGGCATTCAGTACTTC.

V usage is TRBV19 and J usage is TRBJ2-1, with D unclear. Germline CDR1 reads LNHDA; CDR2 reads SQIVND (reference sequence). The CDR3 covers 14 residues. V was shortened by 3 bases and J by 0 bases, with 6 bases between the two germline ends. CDR3 coding DNA: TGTGCCAGTAGTATGGGAAGCTCCTACAATGAGCAGTTCTTC. It encodes CASSMGSSYNEQFF. The variable domain in full, completed from reference TRBV19 and TRBJ2-1, reads DGGITQSPKYLFRKEGQNVTLSCEQNLNHDAMYWYRQDPGQGLRLIYYSQIVNDFQKGDIAEGYSVSREKKESFPLTVTSAQKNPTAFYLCASSMGSSYNEQFFGPGTRLTVL.

This clonotype has only one observation. This sequence joins TRBV11-1 and TRBJ2-7, with D possibly being TRBD2 (6 bases). CDR3 length: 15 amino acids. CDR1 SGHAT and CDR2 FQDESV come from the germline V gene (reference sequence). V was clipped by 3 bases and J by 5 bases, with 17 bases between them. The DNA of the CDR3 is TGTGCCAGCAGCTTGGGCCGCCAGGAGGGTCACGAGCAGTACTTC. The encoded protein is CASSLGRQEGHEQYF.

The rearrangement joins TRBV18 to TRBJ2-3; 12 bases are a match to TRBD2. The CDR3 runs to 18 residues. The J segment lost 4 bases and the V segment lost 5 bases, leaving 13 bases of the junction unmatched. CDR1 and CDR2 from the germline V gene are KGHSH and LQKENI. The CDR3 reads CASSAPRLAGEVSDTQYF. CDR3 sequence (DNA): TGTGCCAGCTCAGCCCCGCGACTAGCGGGAGAGGTTTCAGATACGCAGTATTTT.

The chain joins TRBV4-1 to TRBJ2-7; D uncertain. Germline V gives CDR1 MGHRA, CDR2 YSYEKL. V shed 1 base and J shed 1 base, with 8 bases lying between them. The CDR3 runs 14 residues. In DNA form, the CDR3 reads TGCGCCAGCAGCCAAGCCCGCGGATCCTACGAGCAGTACTTC. Its translation is CASSQARGSYEQYF.

The chain couples TRBV28 to TRBJ1-6, with D unclear. Germline V gene sequence: CDR1 MDHEN, CDR2 SYDVKM. Trimming took 4 bases from V and 12 from J, leaving 10 bases between them. The CDR3 runs 12 residues. The CDR3 nucleotides read TGTGCCAGCAGTTACCCCAGAGGACCCCTCCACTTT. This translates into CASSYPRGPLHF.

The chain combines TRBV23-1 with TRBJ2-3; 8 bases are a match to TRBD1. TRBV23-1 is treated as an ORF (open reading frame) with a function not yet certain. The trim removed 5 bases at V and 7 bases at J, leaving 14 bases unmatched. The CDR3 spans 16 residues. CDR3 sequence: CASSVFAGGSWHTQYF. The DNA of the CDR3 is TGCGCCAGCAGTGTATTCGCAGGGGGCTCTTGGCATACGCAGTATTTT.

The chain recombines TRBV5-6 with TRBJ2-7; 9 bases fit TRBD1. The CDR3 has 16 amino acids. The germline V gene has CDR1 SGHDT and CDR2 YYEEEE. With 2 bases clipped from V and 7 bases from J, the junction kept 13 bases outside the gene matches. DNA of the CDR3: TGTGCCAGCAGCTTTGTACCGGGACAGGGCCTCTTTGAGCAGTACTTC. Protein: CASSFVPGQGLFEQYF.

V usage is TRBV7-2 and J usage is TRBJ2-1, with TRBD2 identical over 8 bases. Germline CDR1 is SGHTA and CDR2 is FQGNSA. With 5 bases clipped from V and 4 bases from J, the junction kept 10 bases outside the gene matches. The CDR3 consists of 16 residues. The CDR3 here is CASSTRGTSRYNEQFF. CDR3 coding DNA: TGTGCCAGCAGCACCCGTGGGACTAGTAGATACAATGAGCAGTTCTTC. The full variable domain, with the rest looked up from reference TRBV7-2 and TRBJ2-1, is GAGVSQSPSNKVTEKGKDVELRCDPISGHTALYWYRQSLGQGLEFLIYFQGNSAPDKSGLPSDRFSAERTGGSVSTLTIQRTQQEDSAVYLCASSTRGTSRYNEQFFGPGTRLTVL.

The chain recombines TRBV12-3 or TRBV12-4 with TRBJ2-5, with D possibly being TRBD1 (6 bases). Trimming left V 3 bases short and J 4 bases short, with 9 bases between. This CDR3 is built from 13 residues. CDR3 in DNA: TGTGCCAGCAGTTTGGGGGCGCGAGAGACCCAGTACTTC. Amino acid sequence: CASSLGARETQYF.

Regarding this clonotype: Because the CDR3 is missing its conserved closing phenylalanine or tryptophan, this is likely a read error. The chain uses TRBV11-1 and TRBJ2-1; 8 bases line up with TRBD1. The ends lost 6 bases at V and 3 bases at J; junction bases unmatched: 7. The V gene's germline CDR1 is SGHAT and CDR2 FQDESV (reference sequence). The CDR3 runs to 15 residues. The CDR3 DNA is TGTGCCAGCAGTTCTGAGGGACAGGACTACAATGAGCAGTTCCTC. This sequence encodes CASSSEGQDYNEQFL.

V and J are TRBV20-1 and TRBJ2-7; D remains unclear. Germline CDR1 and CDR2: DFQATT and SNEGSKA (reference sequence). Trimming left V 3 bases short and J 0 bases short, with 6 bases between. The CDR3 has 12 amino acids. CDR3 protein: CSASPYSYEQYF. CDR3 sequence (DNA): TGCAGTGCTAGTCCGTACTCCTACGAGCAGTACTTC.

V and J are TRBV2 and TRBJ2-5; 8 bases agree with TRBD1. Per germline, CDR1 SNHLY and CDR2 FYNNEI. CDR3 length: 14 residues. V was pared by 5 bases and J by 3 bases, with 5 bases of the junction left unmatched. CDR3 loop: CASSHLTGEETQYF. DNA of the CDR3: TGTGCCAGCAGTCACCTGACAGGGGAAGAGACCCAGTACTTC.

The J gene is TRBJ2-5, the V gene TRBV18, with 9 bases matching TRBD1. J was trimmed by 4 bases and V by 4 bases; bases with no gene match: 10. Germline CDR1 KGHSH, CDR2 LQKENI. This CDR3 region has 16 residues. The chain's CDR3 is CASSLQGAPIGETQYF. The CDR3 bases are TGTGCCAGCTCACTACAGGGGGCCCCCATTGGAGAGACCCAGTACTTC.

The chain links TRBV29-1 to TRBJ2-5; no clear D gene. Trimming cost V 5 bases and J 0 bases, with 4 bases left between them. CDR1 is SQVTM, CDR2 ANQGSEA, per germline. This CDR3 has 11 amino acids. CDR3 sequence reads: CSVMYQETQYF. CDR3 in DNA: TGCAGCGTTATGTACCAAGAGACCCAGTACTTC. Using reference TRBV29-1 and TRBJ2-5 for the parts outside the CDR3, the full variable domain is SAVISQKPSRDICQRGTSLTIQCQVDSQVTMMFWYRQQPGQSLTLIATANQGSEATYESGFVIDKFPISRPNLTFSTLTVSNMSPEDSSIYLCSVMYQETQYFGPGTRLLVL.

The chain combines TRBV27 with TRBJ2-7, with D tentatively TRBD1 or TRBD2 (6 bases each). CDR3 size: 14 residues. Trimming left V 2 bases short and J 2 bases short, with 10 bases between. Germline values: CDR1 MNHEY, CDR2 SMNVEV (reference sequence). The CDR3 region is CASSLRGVTYEQYF. The CDR3 DNA follows: TGTGCCAGCAGTTTAAGGGGGGTCACCTACGAGCAGTACTTC.

This clonotype showed up just a few times. The chain couples TRBV29-1 to TRBJ2-1; no clear D gene. The CDR3 runs to 12 residues. The germline CDR1 and CDR2 sequences are SQVTM and ANQGSEA. Trimming removed 4 bases at V and 6 bases at J, with 10 bases between. In DNA form, the CDR3 reads TGCAGCGTTGCGGTAGGGTTCAATGAGCAGTTCTTC. Translated: CSVAVGFNEQFF.

The V call is TRBV28, the J call TRBJ2-5, with 10 bases fitting TRBD2. CDR3 length: 13 amino acids. In germline, CDR1 is MDHEN, CDR2 SYDVKM. V gave up 8 bases and J gave up 12 bases; unmatched junction bases: 12. CDR3 DNA sequence: TGTGCCAGCTCAGGGGCTAGCGGGAGAGTAAAGTACTTC. This encodes CASSGASGRVKYF.

On this clonotype: The junction does not match germline at one end; this may be a read error. The J gene is TRBJ1-1, the V gene TRBV27, with 10 bases matching TRBD1. Germline V gene lookup returns CDR1 MNHEY and CDR2 SMNVEV (reference sequence). CDR3 length: 16 residues. The chain's CDR3 is CTSDVRTGGVETEAFF. The CDR3 DNA sequence: TGCACCAGCGATGTTAGGACAGGGGGTGTAGAGACTGAAGCTTTCTTT.

The chain links TRBV25-1 to TRBJ2-5; 9 bases are shared with TRBD1. Germline V CDR1 and CDR2: MGHDK, SYGVNS. Trimming removed 7 bases from V and 3 bases from J; junction bases left unmatched: 6. The CDR3 covers 14 residues. The CDR3 is CASIQGASEETQYF. For the CDR3, the DNA is TGTGCCAGCATACAGGGGGCGAGTGAAGAGACCCAGTACTTC. The whole variable domain, remainder taken from reference TRBV25-1 and TRBJ2-5, is EADIYQTPRYLVIGTGKKITLECSQTMGHDKMYWYQQDPGMELHLIHYSYGVNSTEKGDLSSESTVSRIRTEHFPLTLESARPSHTSQYLCASIQGASEETQYFGPGTRLLVL.

The rearrangement uses TRBV2 and TRBJ2-2; 12 positions agree with TRBD2. J lost 2 bases, V lost 1 base, and 5 bases had no gene match. This CDR3 spans 18 amino acids. Germline lookup yields CDR1 SNHLY and CDR2 FYNNEI. The CDR3 DNA reads TGTGCCAGCAGTGAAGTGCGGACTAGCGGGGAAAACACCGGGGAGCTGTTTTTT. It specifies CASSEVRTSGENTGELFF. The whole variable domain, remainder taken from reference TRBV2 and TRBJ2-2, is EPEVTQTPSHQVTQMGQEVILRCVPISNHLYFYWYRQILGQKVEFLVSFYNNEISEKSEIFDDQFSVERPDGSNFTLKIRSTKLEDSAMYFCASSEVRTSGENTGELFFGEGSRLTVL.

The table lists this clonotype with a few counts. The rearrangement links TRBV5-1 to TRBJ1-4, with 7 bases aligning to TRBD1. In germline, CDR1 is SGHRS, CDR2 YFSETQ. V shed 7 bases and J 0 bases; nucleotides not matched to a gene: 12. This CDR3 comprises 17 residues. CDR3 residues: CASGLDSGQATNEKLFF. The CDR3 nucleotides read TGCGCCAGCGGGTTGGACTCCGGACAGGCAACTAATGAAAAACTGTTTTTT.

This chain links TRBV7-2 with TRBJ2-7; 11 nucleotides match TRBD2. This CDR3 comprises 17 residues. Germline CDR1 and CDR2: SGHTA and FQGNSA. Unmatched junction bases numbered 11, after V lost 0 bases and J lost 7 bases. CDR3 bases: TGTGCCAGCAGCTTAGCGGTGGCCCTAGCGGGGGGTGGAGAGCAGTACTTC. This encodes CASSLAVALAGGGEQYF.

The chain is built from TRBV6-2 or TRBV6-3 and TRBJ2-7; 9 nucleotides line up with TRBD1. Germline loops: CDR1 MNHEY, CDR2 SVGEGT. CDR3 size: 15 residues. The J segment lost 6 bases and the V segment lost 0 bases, leaving 6 bases of the junction unmatched. The CDR3 reads CASSYSTGTGTEQYF. For the CDR3, the DNA is TGTGCCAGCAGTTACTCCACCGGGACAGGGACCGAGCAGTACTTC.

The rearrangement links TRBV12-3 or TRBV12-4 to TRBJ1-6; 10 bases are shared with TRBD1. V dropped 4 bases and J dropped 7; count of bases not matched to a gene: 4. This CDR3 region has 15 residues. The CDR3 spells CASSSRQGANSPLHF. CDR3 coding DNA: TGTGCCAGCAGTTCAAGACAGGGGGCCAATTCACCCCTCCACTTT.

This chain connects TRBV9 to TRBJ2-1, with D hard to call. Germline V gene sequence: CDR1 SGDLS, CDR2 YYNGEE. Trimming removed 0 bases at V and 5 bases at J, with 9 bases between. This CDR3 spans 14 amino acids. CDR3 protein: CASSVGSAHNEQFF. Written as DNA, the CDR3 is TGTGCCAGCAGCGTAGGGTCAGCTCACAATGAGCAGTTCTTC.

The genes are TRBV18 and TRBJ1-2; a weak D match, TRBD1 (5 bases). Trimming removed 0 bases at V and 4 bases at J, with 9 bases between. Germline CDR1 is KGHSH and CDR2 is LQKENI. This CDR3 spans 14 amino acids. CDR3 nucleotide sequence: TGTGCCAGCTCACCACCGACAGAATCCTATGGCTACACCTTC. This translates into CASSPPTESYGYTF.